This passage covers 4 T cell receptor beta chains from one sample sequenced in a study of blood T cell repertoires in COVID-19. Using immunoSEQ multiplex PCR, the repertoire was profiled, and TCRdb retains in-frame clones only, with some absent. The repertoire consists of roughly 300,000 clones, with 90% to 95% occurring once and the leading ten covering about 2%. Input material: peripheral blood. Every receptor here comes from a woman aged 25 to 45 with COVID-19, enrolled during active disease.

The rearrangement joins TRBV27 to TRBJ1-1, with a weak D call TRBD1 (6 bases). The CDR3 length is 12 residues. Germline-derived CDR1 and CDR2 are MNHEY and SMNVEV (reference sequence). V was trimmed by 6 bases and J by 1 base, leaving 6 bases between them. CDR3 coding DNA: TGTGCCAGCAGGACAGGGAACACTGAAGCTTTCTTT. As protein: CASRTGNTEAFF.

The chain employs TRBV4-1 and TRBJ2-3; no reliable D call. Germline CDR1 reads MGHRA; CDR2 reads YSYEKL. This CDR3 has 13 amino acids. The germline V and J ends were trimmed by 1 base and 6 bases, with 8 bases remaining between them. The CDR3 here is CASSQVGHDTQYF. In DNA form, the CDR3 reads TGCGCCAGCAGCCAAGTTGGCCACGATACGCAGTATTTT.

This sequence joins TRBV20-1 and TRBJ2-7; tentatively, D is TRBD2 (5 bases). V was pared by 6 bases and J by 3 bases, with 9 bases between. CDR3 length equals 11 residues. From germline, CDR1 is DFQATT and CDR2 SNEGSKA (reference sequence). CDR3 loop: CSASSIYEQYF. CDR3 coding DNA: TGCAGTGCCTCTAGCATCTACGAGCAGTACTTC.

V and J are TRBV6-5 and TRBJ1-2; D gene uncertain. V gave up 7 bases and J gave up 2 bases, with 11 bases separating them. The CDR3 loop spans 13 amino acids. The germline V gene has CDR1 MNHEY and CDR2 SVGAGI. This CDR3 reads CASTAGGNYGYTF. In nucleotides, the CDR3 is TGTGCCAGCACCGCAGGAGGGAACTATGGCTACACCTTC.